The rows below give T cell receptor beta chains drawn from one sample of a study of CD8 T cells in ankylosing spondylitis. Via MiXCR, TCRdb re-called the 5' RACE reads, giving one row per CDR3 protein. This table has 150,000 or so distinct CDR3 sequences, roughly 10% appearing once. The sample consisted of blood, either unsorted or a sorted T cell fraction (not recorded which). The receptors shown here come from a male donor with ankylosing spondylitis or in good health (not recorded which). Both conserved end residues are part of each CDR3. Fields, in order: clone size, D gene, J gene, V gene, CDR3 protein, CDR3 DNA. D genes are given only for firm matches. Clone size, where shown, is once, few, many, or a class for clones that have expanded.

abundance: many
d_gene: TRBD2
j_gene: TRBJ2-1
v_gene: TRBV12-3/TRBV12-4
CDR3aa: CASTLAEAYNEQFF
CDR3nt: TGTGCCAGCACCCTAGCGGAGGCCTACAATGAGCAGTTCTTC

abundance: many
d_gene: TRBD1
j_gene: TRBJ2-2
v_gene: TRBV10-3
CDR3aa: CAISLDREDTGELFF
CDR3nt: TGTGCCATCAGTCTGGACAGGGAGGACACCGGGGAGCTGTTTTTT

abundance: many
d_gene: -
j_gene: TRBJ2-4
v_gene: TRBV29-1
CDR3aa: CSVVGHWRAKNIQYF
CDR3nt: TGCAGCGTCGTCGGGCACTGGCGGGCCAAAAACATTCAGTACTTC

abundance: many
d_gene: -
j_gene: TRBJ2-5
v_gene: TRBV12-3/TRBV12-4
CDR3aa: CASSLAGGPLETQYF
CDR3nt: TGTGCCAGCAGTTTAGCGGGGGGGCCGTTAGAGACCCAGTACTTC

abundance: once
d_gene: -
j_gene: TRBJ1-1
v_gene: TRBV7-9
CDR3aa: CASSLSFLRDLNTEAFF
CDR3nt: TGTGCCAGCAGCTTGAGTTTCCTCAGGGATTTGAACACTGAAGCTTTCTTT

abundance: many
d_gene: -
j_gene: TRBJ2-1
v_gene: TRBV5-1
CDR3aa: CASSSLSPSISYNEQFF
CDR3nt: TGCGCCAGCAGCTCACTAAGTCCTAGCATTTCCTACAATGAGCAGTTCTTC

abundance: many
d_gene: -
j_gene: TRBJ1-3
v_gene: TRBV9
CDR3aa: CASSAGSGNTIYF
CDR3nt: TGTGCCAGCAGCGCGGGCTCTGGAAACACCATATATTTT

abundance: few
d_gene: TRBD2
j_gene: TRBJ2-7
v_gene: TRBV5-1
CDR3aa: CASSLDSGSADEQYF
CDR3nt: TGCGCCAGCAGCTTGGATAGCGGGAGTGCCGACGAGCAGTACTTC

abundance: many
d_gene: -
j_gene: TRBJ2-3
v_gene: TRBV24-1
CDR3aa: CATSDSTGLGTDTQYF
CDR3nt: TGTGCCACCAGTGATTCGACAGGTTTGGGCACAGATACGCAGTATTTT

abundance: -
d_gene: -
j_gene: TRBJ2-1
v_gene: TRBV11-3
CDR3aa: CASSPIGRTGHNEQFF
CDR3nt: TGTGCCAGCAGCCCGATAGGACGAACCGGCCACAATGAGCAGTTCTTC

abundance: many
d_gene: -
j_gene: TRBJ2-1
v_gene: TRBV11-2
CDR3aa: CASSLEGRWANEQFF
CDR3nt: TGTGCCAGCAGCTTAGAGGGTAGGTGGGCCAATGAGCAGTTCTTC

abundance: once
d_gene: -
j_gene: TRBJ1-2
v_gene: TRBV7-8
CDR3aa: CASSFGDRKNYGYTF
CDR3nt: TGTGCCAGCAGCTTTGGAGACAGGAAAAACTATGGCTACACCTTC

abundance: -
d_gene: -
j_gene: TRBJ2-1
v_gene: TRBV11-2
CDR3aa: CASSLGRGPNEQFF
CDR3nt: TGTGCCAGCAGCTTAGGGCGCGGGCCGAATGAGCAGTTCTTC

abundance: many
d_gene: TRBD1
j_gene: TRBJ2-3
v_gene: TRBV5-1
CDR3aa: CASSGDSPTDTQYF
CDR3nt: TGCGCCAGCAGCGGGGACAGTCCCACAGATACGCAGTATTTT

abundance: few
d_gene: -
j_gene: TRBJ2-2
v_gene: TRBV20-1
CDR3aa: CSAHGTGSFAGELFF
CDR3nt: TGCAGTGCTCACGGCACAGGATCTTTCGCCGGGGAGCTGTTTTTT

abundance: many
d_gene: TRBD1
j_gene: TRBJ1-2
v_gene: TRBV20-1
CDR3aa: CSVRTGVTYGYTF
CDR3nt: TGCAGTGTCAGGACAGGGGTTACCTATGGCTACACCTTC

abundance: many
d_gene: TRBD2
j_gene: TRBJ2-3
v_gene: TRBV28
CDR3aa: CASSLNSGTSFIRADTQYF
CDR3nt: TGTGCCAGCAGTTTAAACTCCGGGACTAGCTTCATTCGGGCGGATACGCAGTATTTT

abundance: many
d_gene: -
j_gene: TRBJ1-1
v_gene: TRBV10-2
CDR3aa: CATNMGRGNTEAFF
CDR3nt: TGCGCCACCAACATGGGGCGGGGGAACACTGAAGCTTTCTTT

abundance: -
d_gene: -
j_gene: TRBJ2-3
v_gene: TRBV15
CDR3aa: CATSKRSSSGDTQYF
CDR3nt: TGTGCCACCAGCAAGAGGTCCTCTTCCGGCGATACGCAGTATTTT

abundance: many
d_gene: -
j_gene: TRBJ2-1
v_gene: TRBV28
CDR3aa: CASSLSGPANEQFF
CDR3nt: TGTGCCAGCAGTTTGTCGGGACCAGCTAATGAGCAGTTCTTC

abundance: many
d_gene: -
j_gene: TRBJ1-1
v_gene: TRBV20-1
CDR3aa: CSATAVAPMNTEAFF
CDR3nt: TGCAGTGCGACCGCTGTGGCACCCATGAACACTGAAGCTTTCTTT

abundance: few
d_gene: TRBD2
j_gene: TRBJ2-1
v_gene: TRBV20-1
CDR3aa: CSARWASGGAIYEQFF
CDR3nt: TGCAGTGCTAGATGGGCTAGCGGGGGGGCTATATATGAGCAGTTCTTC

abundance: -
d_gene: TRBD2
j_gene: TRBJ2-3
v_gene: TRBV20-1
CDR3aa: CSARDRLRTSGRSDTQYF
CDR3nt: TGCAGTGCTAGAGATAGACTTCGGACTAGCGGGAGATCAGATACGCAGTATTTT

abundance: many
d_gene: -
j_gene: TRBJ2-5
v_gene: TRBV5-6
CDR3aa: CASSLSPSQGKTQYF
CDR3nt: TGTGCCAGCAGCTTGTCCCCCTCACAGGGAAAGACCCAGTACTTC

abundance: few
d_gene: TRBD2
j_gene: TRBJ2-3
v_gene: TRBV9
CDR3aa: CASRLSGSEGTADTQYF
CDR3nt: TGTGCCAGCAGACTTAGCGGGAGCGAGGGCACGGCAGATACGCAGTATTTT

abundance: many
d_gene: -
j_gene: TRBJ1-5
v_gene: TRBV5-6
CDR3aa: CASSLDGDNQPQHF
CDR3nt: TGTGCCAGCAGCTTGGACGGGGACAATCAGCCCCAGCATTTT

abundance: many
d_gene: -
j_gene: TRBJ1-1
v_gene: TRBV29-1
CDR3aa: CSVVRGTEAFF
CDR3nt: TGCAGCGTTGTACGGGGCACTGAAGCTTTCTTT

abundance: many
d_gene: TRBD1
j_gene: TRBJ2-7
v_gene: TRBV4-1
CDR3aa: CASSPGQASYEQYF
CDR3nt: TGCGCCAGCAGTCCGGGACAGGCCAGCTACGAGCAGTACTTC

abundance: few
d_gene: -
j_gene: TRBJ2-5
v_gene: TRBV7-8
CDR3aa: CASSLVPAPQETQYF
CDR3nt: TGTGCCAGCAGCTTAGTACCCGCTCCCCAAGAGACCCAGTACTTC

abundance: many
d_gene: TRBD1
j_gene: TRBJ1-2
v_gene: TRBV9
CDR3aa: CASSVGTGANGYTF
CDR3nt: TGTGCCAGCAGCGTAGGGACAGGGGCTAATGGCTACACCTTC

abundance: many
d_gene: -
j_gene: TRBJ1-2
v_gene: TRBV20-1
CDR3aa: CSAKENEDYGYTF
CDR3nt: TGCAGTGCTAAGGAAAACGAGGACTATGGCTACACCTTC

abundance: few
d_gene: -
j_gene: TRBJ2-2
v_gene: TRBV3-1
CDR3aa: CASSPPPRGTGELFF
CDR3nt: TGTGCCAGCAGCCCCCCCCCCAGGGGCACCGGGGAGCTGTTTTTT

abundance: -
d_gene: TRBD2
j_gene: TRBJ2-1
v_gene: TRBV7-6
CDR3aa: CASSLGLVQSSYNEQFF
CDR3nt: TGTGCCAGCAGCTTGGGACTAGTGCAGAGCTCCTACAATGAGCAGTTCTTC

abundance: many
d_gene: -
j_gene: TRBJ1-1
v_gene: TRBV6-1
CDR3aa: CAGTQGGDTEAFF
CDR3nt: TGTGCCGGCACTCAGGGAGGGGACACTGAAGCTTTCTTT

abundance: few
d_gene: -
j_gene: TRBJ2-7
v_gene: TRBV7-2
CDR3aa: CASSKGGGLWEQYF
CDR3nt: TGTGCCAGCAGCAAAGGGGGGGGGCTGTGGGAGCAGTACTTC

abundance: many
d_gene: -
j_gene: TRBJ2-1
v_gene: TRBV29-1
CDR3aa: CSVEGAASYNEQFF
CDR3nt: TGCAGCGTTGAAGGCGCGGCGTCCTACAATGAGCAGTTCTTC

abundance: -
d_gene: -
j_gene: TRBJ2-7
v_gene: TRBV7-9
CDR3aa: CASSLQSSYEQYF
CDR3nt: TGTGCCAGCAGCTTACAGAGCTCCTACGAGCAGTACTTC

abundance: many
d_gene: -
j_gene: TRBJ2-2
v_gene: TRBV28
CDR3aa: CASSSPNTGELFF
CDR3nt: TGTGCCAGCAGTTCCCCCAACACCGGGGAGCTGTTTTTT

abundance: many
d_gene: -
j_gene: TRBJ1-3
v_gene: TRBV10-3
CDR3aa: CAISGTASSGNTIYF
CDR3nt: TGTGCCATCAGTGGGACAGCAAGCTCTGGAAACACCATATATTTT

abundance: once
d_gene: TRBD2
j_gene: TRBJ2-1
v_gene: TRBV20-1
CDR3aa: CSATRGGGDEQFF
CDR3nt: TGCAGTGCCACGAGAGGCGGGGGGGATGAGCAGTTCTTC